This is a list of T cell receptor beta chains from one sample in a study of blood T cell repertoires in COVID-19. Here immunoSEQ multiplex PCR was the method, and the copy in TCRdb shows in-frame clones only, minus some. The repertoire holds around 460,000 clones, with around nine tenths as singletons. Sequenced material: peripheral blood. These receptors all come from a man younger than 30 with COVID-19, enrolled during active disease. CDR3s include the opening cysteine and the closing phenylalanine or tryptophan. Each record gives: D gene, CDR3 length, clone size, V gene, J gene, CDR3 DNA, CDR3 protein. The D gene is left open where the match is weak. Clone size, where shown, is once, few, many, or a class for clones that have expanded.

.,12,once,TRBV7-9,TRBJ2-7,TGTGCCAGCCGAGGAGGATCCTACGAGCAGTACTTC,CASRGGSYEQYF
TRBD2,13,.,TRBV19,TRBJ2-7,TGTGCCAGTAGTATGGGACTAGCCTACGAGCAGTACTTC,CASSMGLAYEQYF
TRBD1,18,.,TRBV27,TRBJ1-5,TGTGCCAGCAAGCGGGGGCAGGGGGGGACCCTTAGCAATCAGCCCCAGCATTTT,CASKRGQGGTLSNQPQHF
.,15,.,TRBV6-1,TRBJ2-1,TGTGCCAGCAGTGAAGTAGCGACTTACTACAATGAGCAGTTCTTC,CASSEVATYYNEQFF
.,14,.,TRBV7-9,TRBJ2-7,TGTGCCAGCAGCGATAGGAGACAGAGGTACGAGCAGTACTTC,CASSDRRQRYEQYF
TRBD1,14,.,TRBV30,TRBJ1-1,TGTGCCTGGACACCGGGACAGGGGTACACTGAAGCTTTCTTT,CAWTPGQGYTEAFF
TRBD1,16,.,TRBV13,TRBJ1-1,TGTGCCAGCAGCTCAGACAGGGGATATATGAACACTGAAGCTTTCTTT,CASSSDRGYMNTEAFF
.,14,.,TRBV6-1,TRBJ1-5,TGTGCCAGCAGTGATTACAGGCCCAGCCAGCCCCAGCATTTT,CASSDYRPSQPQHF
.,13,.,TRBV6-2/TRBV6-3,TRBJ1-5,TGTGCCAGCAGTTCTAGTAGCAATCAGCCCCAGCATTTT,CASSSSSNQPQHF
.,15,.,TRBV19,TRBJ2-7,TGTGCCAGTAGTATCGACGGGGGGCCCCCCAACGAGCAGTACTTC,CASSIDGGPPNEQYF
TRBD1,14,.,TRBV6-5,TRBJ2-7,TGTGCCAGCAGTACCGACAGGGGCGCCTACGAGCAGTACTTC,CASSTDRGAYEQYF
.,14,.,TRBV24-1,TRBJ2-7,TGTGCCACCAGTGATCGGGAACACCACTACGAGCAGTACTTC,CATSDREHHYEQYF
.,13,.,TRBV7-9,TRBJ2-1,TGTGCCAGCAGCTTAGTCCGAAGCGCCGAGCAGTTCTTC,CASSLVRSAEQFF
.,15,.,TRBV6-6,TRBJ1-2,TGTGCCAGCAGTGAGGACTTGACATTCGACTATGGCTACACCTTC,CASSEDLTFDYGYTF
.,16,.,TRBV20-1,TRBJ1-2,TGCAGTGCTAGTCTTCCTGGGAGGGAGGGGACCTATGGCTACACCTTC,CSASLPGREGTYGYTF
TRBD1,16,.,TRBV6-5,TRBJ1-6,TGTGCCAGCAGTTACTGGGGGAGGCAGGGGGGCTCACCCCTCCACTTT,CASSYWGRQGGSPLHF
.,13,.,TRBV30,TRBJ1-5,TGTGCCTGGAGTGTACGGGTCAATCAGCCCCAGCATTTT,CAWSVRVNQPQHF
.,15,.,TRBV7-9,TRBJ1-2,TGTGCCAGCACCCCGGTCGGTGGTGCGGACTATGGCTACACCTTC,CASTPVGGADYGYTF
TRBD1,14,.,TRBV11-2,TRBJ2-7,TGTGCCAGCAGCCTACAGGGGGCAAATTACGAGCAGTACTTC,CASSLQGANYEQYF
.,13,.,TRBV10-3,TRBJ2-5,TGTGCCATCAGTGAGGGGGCAGAAGAGACCCAGTACTTC,CAISEGAEETQYF
.,16,.,TRBV11-3,TRBJ1-1,TGTGCCAGCAGCTTAGGCGGGGGCAGGGAGAACACTGAAGCTTTCTTT,CASSLGGGRENTEAFF
TRBD2,15,.,TRBV29-1,TRBJ2-1,TGCAGCGTGCCGGGACTAGCGTTCGCCTACAATGAGCAGTTCTTC,CSVPGLAFAYNEQFF
.,14,.,TRBV30,TRBJ1-6,TGTGCCTGGAGTCGCGGGAGCCGCATATCCCCCCTCCACTTT,CAWSRGSRISPLHF
TRBD1,18,.,TRBV18,TRBJ2-2,TGTGCCAGCTCACCGACCACGGCGGGGACAGGGCTTAGCGGGGAGCTGTTTTTT,CASSPTTAGTGLSGELFF
TRBD2,13,.,TRBV7-9,TRBJ2-7,TGTGCCAGCAGACAAGGGACTATCGGCGAGCAGTACTTC,CASRQGTIGEQYF
TRBD2,14,.,TRBV3-1/TRBV3-2,TRBJ2-1,TGTGCCAGCAGCCTAGAGCGGGAGGGCTTAAAGCAGTTCTTC,CASSLEREGLKQFF
.,14,once,TRBV14,TRBJ2-1,TGTGCCAGCAGCGACTTCTACAGGAACAATGAGCAGTTCTTC,CASSDFYRNNEQFF
.,14,.,TRBV2,TRBJ2-2,TGTGCCAGCAGTGAAGCGCGAGGACACGGGGAGCTGTTTTTT,CASSEARGHGELFF
TRBD1,15,once,TRBV5-1,TRBJ1-2,TGCGCCAGCAGCCCAGGGGACAGGGAGTACTATGGCTACACCTTC,CASSPGDREYYGYTF
.,13,.,TRBV2,TRBJ2-5,TGTGCCAGCAGACCCGACTACGATGAGACCCAGTACTTC,CASRPDYDETQYF
TRBD1,15,.,TRBV30,TRBJ1-6,TGTGCCTGGAGCCCGGGACAGGGCTCGAATTCACCCCTCCACTTT,CAWSPGQGSNSPLHF
.,15,.,TRBV7-9,TRBJ1-2,TGTGCCAGCAGCTTTATCGGTACGAGTAACTATGGCTACACCTTC,CASSFIGTSNYGYTF
.,14,.,TRBV27,TRBJ2-5,TGTGCCAGCAGTTTTACAGGGCCTCAAGAGACCCAGTACTTC,CASSFTGPQETQYF
TRBD2,14,once,TRBV5-1,TRBJ2-3,TGCGCCAGCAGCCTAGCGGGAGCAGTAGATACGCAGTATTTT,CASSLAGAVDTQYF
TRBD2,17,.,TRBV5-4,TRBJ2-3,TGTGCCAGCAGCTTGAAGGCTAGCGGGGGGTCTCTAGATACGCAGTATTTT,CASSLKASGGSLDTQYF
.,20,.,TRBV21-1,TRBJ2-4,TGTGCCAGCAGCACGCCAGACAGGGTTATCCGCCCCCTAGCCAAAAACATTCAGTACTTC,CASSTPDRVIRPLAKNIQYF
TRBD2,14,.,TRBV10-3,TRBJ2-1,TGTGCCATCAGTGCGGGGGGGTCCTACAATGAGCAGTTCTTC,CAISAGGSYNEQFF
TRBD2,16,.,TRBV5-1,TRBJ2-4,TGCGCCAGCAGCTTGGATAGGCTAGCGGTAAAAAACATTCAGTACTTC,CASSLDRLAVKNIQYF
TRBD1,15,many,TRBV6-5,TRBJ1-5,TGTGCCAGCAGTCTAGACAGGGATAGGAATCAGCCCCAGCATTTT,CASSLDRDRNQPQHF
TRBD1,15,.,TRBV6-5,TRBJ1-2,TGTGCCAGCAGTTCCCCGGGACAGGGGGTAAATGGCTACACCTTC,CASSSPGQGVNGYTF
TRBD2,16,once,TRBV7-2,TRBJ2-1,TGTGCCAGCAGCCGGACTAGCGGAAGCTCCTACAATGAGCAGTTCTTC,CASSRTSGSSYNEQFF
.,12,.,TRBV7-8,TRBJ2-1,TGTGCCAGCAGCTTAGGGGGCGATGAGCAGTTCTTC,CASSLGGDEQFF
.,16,.,TRBV7-9,TRBJ1-1,TGTGCCAGCAGCCCACCTGGTGCGGTGGAGAACACTGAAGCTTTCTTT,CASSPPGAVENTEAFF
.,16,.,TRBV19,TRBJ2-2,TGTGCCAGTAGTATAATTCGGGGGACGAACACCGGGGAGCTGTTTTTT,CASSIIRGTNTGELFF
TRBD2,14,.,TRBV5-6,TRBJ2-5,TGTGCCAGCAGCCGTAGCGGGGACCAAGGGACCCAGTACTTC,CASSRSGDQGTQYF
TRBD2,15,.,TRBV20-1,TRBJ2-3,TGCAGTGCTAGTTTGCGGGAGTTAGGCACAGATACGCAGTATTTT,CSASLRELGTDTQYF
.,13,.,TRBV7-2,TRBJ1-5,TGTGCCACCAGGGTCAGGGAGGATCAGCCCCAGCATTTT,CATRVREDQPQHF
.,13,.,TRBV10-2,TRBJ2-7,TGCGCCAGCAGTGAGTCGGCAGGGGACGAGCAGTACTTC,CASSESAGDEQYF
.,13,.,TRBV6-4,TRBJ2-1,TGTGCCAGCAGTGACTCGACACGCAATGAGCAGTTCTTC,CASSDSTRNEQFF
.,16,.,TRBV24-1,TRBJ2-1,TGTGCCACCAGTGACCCGGCCAGGGTGGGTATGGATGAGCAGTTCTTC,CATSDPARVGMDEQFF
.,12,.,TRBV2,TRBJ2-5,TGTGCCAGCGGCGGGTTCCAAGAGACCCAGTACTTC,CASGGFQETQYF
TRBD2,15,.,TRBV5-1,TRBJ2-5,TGCGCCAGCAGCCCCGGGACTAGCGGGGGAGAGACCCAGTACTTC,CASSPGTSGGETQYF